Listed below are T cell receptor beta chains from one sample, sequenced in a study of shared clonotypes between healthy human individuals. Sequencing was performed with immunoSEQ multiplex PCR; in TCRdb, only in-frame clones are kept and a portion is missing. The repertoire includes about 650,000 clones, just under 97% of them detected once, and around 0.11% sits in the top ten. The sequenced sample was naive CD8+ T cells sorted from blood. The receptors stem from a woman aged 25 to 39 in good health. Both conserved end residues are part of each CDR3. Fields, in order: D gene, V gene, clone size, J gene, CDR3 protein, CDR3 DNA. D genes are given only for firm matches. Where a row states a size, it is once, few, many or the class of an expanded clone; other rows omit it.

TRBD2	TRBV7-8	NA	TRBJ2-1	CASSPTSGRGYNEQFF	TGTGCCAGCAGCCCGACTAGCGGGAGGGGATATAATGAGCAGTTCTTC
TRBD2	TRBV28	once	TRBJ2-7	CASSPGLANEQYF	TGTGCCAGCAGTCCCGGACTAGCGAACGAGCAGTACTTC
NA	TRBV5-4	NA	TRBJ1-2	CASSLAGAGANYGYTF	TGTGCCAGCAGCTTGGCCGGCGCGGGGGCCAACTATGGCTACACCTTC
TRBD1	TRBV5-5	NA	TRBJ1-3	CASSRTGGVPISGNTIYF	TGTGCCAGCAGCAGGACAGGGGGCGTCCCGATCTCTGGAAACACCATATATTTT
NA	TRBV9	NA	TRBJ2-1	CASSVGSYNEQFF	TGTGCCAGCAGCGTAGGGTCCTACAATGAGCAGTTCTTC
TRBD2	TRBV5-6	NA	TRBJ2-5	CASSQGLAGETQYF	TGTGCCAGCAGCCAGGGACTAGCTGGTGAGACCCAGTACTTC
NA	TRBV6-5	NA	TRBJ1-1	CASTVSGGAVTEAFF	TGTGCCAGCACCGTCTCGGGGGGCGCGGTCACTGAAGCTTTCTTT
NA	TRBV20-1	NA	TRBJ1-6	CSARVLTALHF	TGCAGTGCTAGAGTGTTGACAGCCCTTCACTTT
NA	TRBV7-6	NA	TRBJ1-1	CASSPNGLNTEAFF	TGTGCCAGCAGCCCCAACGGTCTGAACACTGAAGCTTTCTTT
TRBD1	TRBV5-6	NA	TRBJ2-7	CASRRRQGPYGPSYEQYF	TGTGCCAGCAGACGAAGACAGGGACCCTACGGTCCCTCCTACGAGCAGTACTTC
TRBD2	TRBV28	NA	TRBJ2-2	CASTFGTSGAGTGELFF	TGTGCCAGCACCTTCGGGACTAGCGGGGCGGGCACCGGGGAGCTGTTTTTT
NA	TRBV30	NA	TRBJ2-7	CAWSDGTYEQYF	TGTGCCTGGAGTGACGGTACCTACGAGCAGTACTTC
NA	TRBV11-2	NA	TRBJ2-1	CASSLGPGGPYNEQFF	TGTGCCAGCAGCTTAGGGCCTGGGGGGCCCTACAATGAGCAGTTCTTC
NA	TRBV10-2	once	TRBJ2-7	CASSQDTYEQYF	TGCGCCAGCAGTCAGGACACCTACGAGCAGTACTTC
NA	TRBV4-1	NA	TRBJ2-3	CASGFSGDTQYF	TGCGCCAGCGGGTTTAGTGGAGATACGCAGTATTTT
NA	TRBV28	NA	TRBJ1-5	CASSGRQYSNQPQHF	TGTGCCAGCAGTGGGAGACAGTATAGCAATCAGCCCCAGCATTTT
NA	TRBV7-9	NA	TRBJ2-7	CASSPDSSAYEQYF	TGTGCCAGCAGCCCCGACAGTTCCGCCTACGAGCAGTACTTC
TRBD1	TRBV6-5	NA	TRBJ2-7	CASSYMGTASYEQYF	TGTGCCAGCAGTTACATGGGGACAGCCTCCTACGAGCAGTACTTC
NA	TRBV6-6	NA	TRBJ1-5	CASLQGYNQPQHF	TGTGCCAGCCTTCAGGGCTACAATCAGCCCCAGCATTTT
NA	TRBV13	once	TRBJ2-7	CASSLGGSQRGEQYF	TGTGCCAGCAGCTTGGGGGGCTCCCAACGGGGCGAGCAGTACTTC
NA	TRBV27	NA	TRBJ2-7	CASHTGGGEQYF	TGTGCCAGCCACACAGGGGGAGGGGAGCAGTACTTC
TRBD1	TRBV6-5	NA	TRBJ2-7	CASSLGQGVRYEQYF	TGTGCCAGCAGTTTAGGACAGGGGGTAAGGTACGAGCAGTACTTC
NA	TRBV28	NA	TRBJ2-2	CASSSKTGELFF	TGTGCCAGCAGTTCCAAGACCGGGGAGCTGTTTTTT
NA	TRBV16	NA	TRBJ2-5	CASSMTAETQYF	TGTGCCAGCAGCATGACCGCAGAGACCCAGTACTTC
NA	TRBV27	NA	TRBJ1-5	CASSSGNQPQHF	TGTGCCAGCAGTTCTGGTAATCAGCCCCAGCATTTT
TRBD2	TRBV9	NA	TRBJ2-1	CASSAGTSGRNDNEQFF	TGTGCCAGCAGCGCCGGGACTAGCGGGAGGAACGACAATGAGCAGTTCTTC
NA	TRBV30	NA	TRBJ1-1	CAWRDRSQVEAFF	TGTGCCTGGAGGGACAGATCACAAGTTGAAGCTTTCTTT
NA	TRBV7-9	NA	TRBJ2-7	CASSDSRLRAGYEQYF	TGTGCCAGCAGCGACTCCCGTCTCCGTGCGGGTTACGAGCAGTACTTC
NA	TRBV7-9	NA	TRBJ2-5	CASIQGASLGTQYF	TGTGCCAGCATCCAAGGGGCTAGCCTCGGGACCCAGTACTTC
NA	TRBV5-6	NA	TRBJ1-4	CASSLEGGGPGEKLFF	TGTGCCAGCAGCTTGGAGGGAGGAGGCCCTGGAGAAAAACTGTTTTTT
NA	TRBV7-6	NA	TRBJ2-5	CASSLAQETQYF	TGTGCCAGCAGCTTAGCCCAAGAGACCCAGTACTTC
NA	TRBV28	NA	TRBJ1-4	CASTVENEKLFF	TGTGCCAGCACCGTAGAAAATGAAAAACTGTTTTTT
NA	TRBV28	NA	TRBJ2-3	CASKFALAATDTQYF	TGTGCCAGCAAATTTGCTTTAGCGGCCACAGATACGCAGTATTTT
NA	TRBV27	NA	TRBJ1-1	CASSFSGNTEAFF	TGTGCCAGCAGTTTTTCAGGGAACACTGAAGCTTTCTTT
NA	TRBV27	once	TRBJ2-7	CASSSSALSDGYEQYF	TGTGCCAGCAGTTCAAGTGCCCTCTCGGACGGCTACGAGCAGTACTTC
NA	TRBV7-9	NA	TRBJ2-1	CASSSGPFYNEQFF	TGTGCCAGCAGCTCCGGGCCCTTTTACAATGAGCAGTTCTTC
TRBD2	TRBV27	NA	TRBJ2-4	CASSLYSGSGKNIQYF	TGTGCCAGCAGTTTATATAGCGGGAGTGGCAAAAACATTCAGTACTTC
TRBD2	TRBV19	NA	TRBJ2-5	CASSMGLAVQETQYF	TGTGCCAGTAGTATGGGACTAGCAGTCCAAGAGACCCAGTACTTC
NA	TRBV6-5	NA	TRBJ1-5	CASSYREGQPQHF	TGTGCCAGCAGTTACAGGGAAGGTCAGCCCCAGCATTTT
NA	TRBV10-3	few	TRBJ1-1	CAISENTEAFF	TGTGCCATCAGTGAGAACACTGAAGCTTTCTTT
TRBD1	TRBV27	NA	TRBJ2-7	CASLGTGDYEQYF	TGTGCCAGCCTCGGGACAGGGGACTACGAGCAGTACTTC